The 9 T cell receptor beta chains below were found in one sample sequenced in a study of CD8 T cells in Susac syndrome. Reverse transcription of roughly 0.45 to 1 ug RNA was performed with random hexamers. TCRdb analysed the immunoSEQ multiplex PCR reads with MiXCR anew, one entry per CDR3 protein. This table holds approximately 160,000 distinct CDR3 sequences, around 94% found once. Sequencing input: CD4+ T cells from PBMCs. The receptors were gathered from a human donor with multiple sclerosis.

The chain combines TRBV6-5 with TRBJ1-3; no reliable D call. Germline V gene lookup returns CDR1 MNHEY and CDR2 SVGAGI. This CDR3 contains 14 residues. The V end lost 5 bases, the J end lost 0 bases, and 8 bases lay between the germline ends. CDR3 amino acids: CASSTTASGNTIYF. In DNA form, the CDR3 reads TGTGCCAGCAGTACGACGGCCTCTGGAAACACCATATATTTT.

Only one count was recorded for this clonotype. The chain is built from TRBV27 and TRBJ2-2; 9 bases agree with TRBD1. Germline V gives CDR1 MNHEY, CDR2 SMNVEV (reference sequence). This CDR3 has 15 residues. The junction had 2 bases not matched to a gene; V was cut back by 2 bases and J by 4 bases. CDR3 amino acids: CASSLGTGRTGELFF. CDR3 nucleotide sequence: TGTGCCAGCAGTTTAGGGACAGGGCGCACCGGGGAGCTGTTTTTT.

This sequence joins TRBV12-3 or TRBV12-4 and TRBJ2-2; 11 bases map to TRBD1. This CDR3 has 17 amino acids. Losses at the gene ends were 2 bases for V and 6 bases for J; bases not matched to a gene: 8. The chain's CDR3 is CASSLNLGGQGAGELFF. CDR3 nucleotides: TGTGCCAGCAGTTTAAATCTTGGGGGACAGGGGGCCGGGGAGCTGTTTTTT.

The chain links TRBV29-1 to TRBJ2-3; the D gene could be TRBD1 or TRBD2 (6 bases each). V dropped 7 bases and J dropped 4 bases, with 15 bases sitting between them. The CDR3 totals 13 residues. The germline gives CDR1 SQVTM, CDR2 ANQGSEA. The CDR3 protein is CSGVGGAADTQYF. CDR3 coding DNA: TGCAGCGGGGTGGGGGGCGCGGCAGATACGCAGTATTTT.

This clonotype was recorded once. The chain carries TRBV20-1 and TRBJ2-7; 9 positions agree with TRBD1. CDR3 size: 15 residues. Germline values: CDR1 DFQATT, CDR2 SNEGSKA (reference sequence). The V and J ends lost 3 bases and 0 bases, in that order; junction bases with no gene match: 6. The CDR3 bases are TGCAGTGCTAGTAACGGGGACAGGGCCTCCTACGAGCAGTACTTC. This codes for CSASNGDRASYEQYF.

The V call is TRBV14, the J call TRBJ2-1; 12 bases line up with TRBD2. The CDR3 covers 16 residues. The V gene's germline CDR1 is SGHDN and CDR2 FVKESK. V dropped 1 base and J dropped 8; count of bases not matched to a gene: 6. The CDR3 loop is CASSQALAGGFDEQFF. CDR3 DNA: TGTGCCAGCAGCCAAGCACTAGCGGGAGGATTCGATGAGCAGTTCTTC.

The V and J genes are TRBV5-1 and TRBJ2-2; no clear D. V was pared by 0 bases and J by 2 bases, with 11 bases between. The CDR3 spans 16 residues. Germline V gene lookup returns CDR1 SGHRS and CDR2 YFSETQ. The CDR3 reads CASSLGALANTGELFF. CDR3 nucleotides: TGCGCCAGCAGCTTGGGAGCGTTGGCAAACACCGGGGAGCTGTTTTTT. Combining the CDR3 with reference TRBV5-1 and TRBJ2-2 gives the whole variable domain KAGVTQTPRYLIKTRGQQVTLSCSPISGHRSVSWYQQTPGQGLQFLFEYFSETQRNKGNFPGRFSGRQFSNSRSEMNVSTLELGDSALYLCASSLGALANTGELFFGEGSRLTVL.

This sequence joins TRBV7-2 and TRBJ2-2, with D hard to call. Germline V gene lookup returns CDR1 SGHTA and CDR2 FQGNSA. Trimming took off 5 bases at V and 2 bases at J, with 6 bases between the two ends. This CDR3 comprises 13 residues. CDR3 DNA sequence: TGTGCCAGCAGCCCTTACAACACCGGGGAGCTGTTTTTT. It specifies CASSPYNTGELFF.

The genes are TRBV5-6 and TRBJ2-5; 7 nucleotides align to TRBD1. The junction had 9 bases not matched to a gene; V was cut back by 4 bases and J by 3 bases. Germline CDR1 is SGHDT and CDR2 is YYEEEE. The CDR3 contains 15 residues. CDR3 sequence: CASSRDSLGEETQYF. The CDR3 DNA reads as TGTGCCAGCAGCCGGGACAGCCTTGGGGAAGAGACCCAGTACTTC.